Listed below are T cell receptor beta chains from one sample, sequenced in a study of blood T cells in healthy people across ages. TCRdb reanalysed the 5' RACE reads using MiXCR and keeps one entry per CDR3 protein. This table holds about 1.4 million distinct CDR3 sequences, around 59% found once. Sequencing was carried out using blood. Every receptor here comes from a young man in good health. Each CDR3 is given with its conserved first and last residue. A D gene is named only where the DNA matches it firmly. Clone size is not always given. Where it is, it says once, few, many or a class for expanded clones.

V	D	size	J	DNA	CDR3
TRBV5-1	NA	NA	TRBJ2-7	TGCGCCAGCAGCTTACTTCGAAACCCGTACAATGAGCAGTACTTC	CASSLLRNPYNEQYF
TRBV6-2/TRBV6-3	NA	NA	TRBJ2-7	TGTGCCAGCAGTTACTCGCTGACAGAGGCTAACTACTACGAGCAGTACTTC	CASSYSLTEANYYEQYF
TRBV6-2/TRBV6-3	TRBD2	NA	TRBJ2-1	TGTGCCAGCAGCCCCGGGGGGGAACTCTACAATGAGCAGTTCTTC	CASSPGGELYNEQFF
TRBV4-1	NA	NA	TRBJ2-7	TGCGCCAGCAGCCCACCCGGGGACATGAGCTCCTACGAACAGTACTTC	CASSPPGDMSSYEQYF
TRBV28	TRBD2	NA	TRBJ2-7	TGTGCCAGCAGTTCTATAGCGGGAGGGCGTTACGAGCAGTACTTC	CASSSIAGGRYEQYF
TRBV11-2	NA	NA	TRBJ2-7	TGTGCCAGCAGCTCTACTGGGGCAAACGAGCAGTACTTC	CASSSTGANEQYF
TRBV20-1	NA	once	TRBJ2-7	TGCAGTGCTAGAGGGAGATCCGGGACCTACAATGAGCAGTACTTC	CSARGRSGTYNEQYF
TRBV14	NA	NA	TRBJ2-7	TGTGCCAGCAGCCAAGATTGGGGAACAGATGAGCAGTACTTC	CASSQDWGTDEQYF
TRBV20-1	NA	NA	TRBJ1-1	TGCAGTGCCCAGGGGAGCACTGAAGCTTTCTTT	CSAQGSTEAFF
TRBV10-3	NA	NA	TRBJ2-3	TGTGCCATCACCGGGACACTTAGCACAGATACGCAGTATTTT	CAITGTLSTDTQYF
TRBV7-9	NA	NA	TRBJ2-1	TGTGCCAGCACCCCGGCTCGGGGGACCTACAATGAGCAGTTCTTC	CASTPARGTYNEQFF
TRBV4-2	NA	few	TRBJ2-2	TGTGCCAGCAGCGTCTACCTGAACACCGGGGAGCTGTTTTTT	CASSVYLNTGELFF
TRBV6-4	NA	NA	TRBJ2-7	TGTGCCAGCAGTGAGGACCATGTGAGCTCCTACGAGCAGTACTTC	CASSEDHVSSYEQYF
TRBV20-1	NA	NA	TRBJ2-3	TGCAGTGCTAGCGGGGCCCCGGGACTCCAGGGAGATACGCAGTATTTT	CSASGAPGLQGDTQYF
TRBV19	NA	NA	TRBJ2-3	TGTGCCAGTAGTAGGGCTTCCGGAACGAGCACAGATACGCAGTATTTT	CASSRASGTSTDTQYF
TRBV6-5	NA	NA	TRBJ1-1	TGTGCCAGCAGTTACGTAGGCCTAGAGGACACTGAAGCTTTCTTT	CASSYVGLEDTEAFF
TRBV29-1	TRBD2	NA	TRBJ2-5	TGCAGCACTCAAGGGACTAGCGGTTACAATGAGCAGTACTTC	CSTQGTSGYNEQYF
TRBV6-6	NA	NA	TRBJ2-7	TGTGCCAGCAGCTGGACTTATGCCTACGGGCAGTACTTC	CASSWTYAYGQYF
TRBV27	TRBD1	NA	TRBJ2-7	TGTGCCAGCAGTCTGACAGGGAACCCCTTCGAGCAGTACTTC	CASSLTGNPFEQYF
TRBV2	NA	NA	TRBJ1-1	TGTGCCAGCAGTGTCGAGGGGTTGAGCACTGAAGCTTTCTTT	CASSVEGLSTEAFF
TRBV7-6	TRBD2	once	TRBJ2-3	TGTGCCAGCAATCGGCTAGCGGGCACAGATACGCAGTATTTT	CASNRLAGTDTQYF
TRBV15	NA	NA	TRBJ2-7	TGTGCCACCAGCAGGTCCAACCGGGACTACGAGCAGTACTTC	CATSRSNRDYEQYF
TRBV20-1	NA	NA	TRBJ2-5	TGCAGTGCTAGAGATCAAAACAGACAAGAGACCCAGTACTTC	CSARDQNRQETQYF
TRBV4-2	NA	few	TRBJ2-1	TGTGCCAGCAGCCAAGACGCGGGTGAGCAGTTCTTC	CASSQDAGEQFF
TRBV24-1	NA	NA	TRBJ2-1	TGTGCCACCAGTGATCTGCGCATGGGCAATGAGCAGTTCTTC	CATSDLRMGNEQFF